This TCR beta chain was retrieved from a study of T cell responses to AZD1222 COVID-19 vaccine. Study-level results: After two AZD1222 doses, spike-specific TCR breadth and depth rose versus day 0. Seropositivity was recorded at baseline in only 6 or 7 AZD1222 recipients. Donors were mostly white British, more females; clonal diversity possibly underestimated.

Notes on this clone: Its antigen remains unknown.

The repertoire was sequenced with immunoSEQ multiplex PCR; TCRdb's copy has only in-frame clones and lacks some. The sample has about 39,000 clones; over 75% are singletons. The CDR3 covers 15 residues. V dropped 5 bases and J dropped 3 bases, with 14 bases sitting between them. Germline assignment: CDR1 SGHDN and CDR2 FVKESK. This sample comprised peripheral blood, obtained 28 days after the second dose of the MenACWY control vaccine. The chain links TRBV14 to TRBJ2-1; D is undetermined. The TCR originated in an adult who received the MenACWY meningococcal vaccine as a control. In DNA form, the CDR3 reads TGTGCCAGCAGCTCATCTAGGATGGGCTACAATGAGCAGTTCTTC. It is translated as CASSSSRMGYNEQFF.